This T cell receptor beta chain was retrieved from a study of cytomegalovirus exposure and HLA in healthy donors (dated by TCRdb to about 2017). As for the study more broadly: An earlier analysis of about 530 of the donors reported about 280 Gb of sequence data and 100 million to 120 million unique TCR beta sequences obtained from about 179 million T cells. Among the roughly 410 genotyped donors, around 81% belonged to the genetic ancestry cluster associated with self-reported Caucasian donors. HLA typing covered class I and class II loci at four-digit resolution. Roughly 300 gigabases of sequencing data and approximately 92 million unique TCR sequences made up an early release that covered several hundred HLA-typed donors. Roughly 5 DR-DQ haplotypes were handled as single units for association and clustering, since linkage in the cohort was strong. A later analysis re-examined previously published TCR beta repertoires from 610 or so donors and added high-resolution HLA genotyping to investigate patterns of TCR occurrence. Every discovery cohort repertoire had been produced on one sequencing platform. To decide whether each TCR beta V gene segment behaved as functional or pseudogenic, an earlier analysis of 587 of the donors relied on high-throughput TCR beta sequencing. Among 300 to 450 genotyped donors of the cohort, an average of around 240,000 unique TCR beta nucleotide sequences were sequenced per donor, roughly 18% of them non-productive. Rather than using new phenotypic data, the later analysis identified candidate immune exposures from TCR beta sequences and from how often those sequences occurred across donors. The study aimed to test whether signatures of past pathogen exposure could be identified by cataloging public T cell receptors. The study used immunosequencing to profile the T cell repertoires of approximately 690 subjects and linked those repertoires to cytomegalovirus serostatus. The number of donors typed differed by locus, with roughly 629-640 for A, B, C, DRB1 and DQB1, over 500 for DQA1, 606 for DPA1, and roughly 450 for DPB1. High-throughput TCR immunosequencing, statistical association of individual TCRs with disease status, and machine learning were combined to predict cytomegalovirus infection status. A later genetic analysis took genome-wide SNP genotypes for 398 of the 666 donors and used that subset as a discovery cohort. In addition to the first cohort of approximately 650 subjects, a separate validation cohort of under 150 different subjects was used. Donor age, sex, ethnicity and CMV serostatus were compiled together with the repertoire data.

In total, roughly 670 healthy bone marrow donors made up the cohort. At the time of sampling, all cohort members were nominally healthy, though unrecorded immune exposures were likely present. The donor tested CMV seropositive, placing the donor among the 290 or so seropositive members of the cohort. Every donor gave a peripheral blood sample, and the peripheral blood mononuclear cells from that sample were used for TCR beta sequencing. Genomic DNA extraction from the blood cell samples was performed with the Qiagen DNeasy Blood Extraction Kit. The receptor library was made with the immunoSEQ multiplex PCR assay. The multiplex PCR relied on a mix of 60 forward primers for TCR Vbeta segments and 13 reverse primers for TCR Jbeta segments. The CDR3 region of rearranged TCR beta genes was amplified from genomic DNA with a multiplex PCR assay. The Illumina HiSeq System was used to sequence the amplified TCR beta libraries as 87-base-pair reads. Turning to the authors' computational methods: Across the 670 or so repertoires, a later analysis counted some 80 million unique TCR beta chains, roughly 11 million of which were shared by at least two donors. A nearest-neighbor algorithm error-corrected the raw reads and collapsed the reads into unique sequences, merging closely related sequences to remove PCR and sequencing errors. Alignment of CDR3 sequences to IMGT reference sequences was used to assign V, D and J gene segments. For a sequence to be retained, a match of at least six nucleotides to both a V gene segment and a J gene segment was required. A rearrangement was called productive if the CDR3 had no stop codons and remained in frame with V and J, and every other rearrangement was called non-productive. CDR3 was defined according to IMGT convention as the region running from the second conserved V-encoded cysteine to the conserved J-encoded phenylalanine. Sequences without an unambiguous match to a single V gene segment were excluded from the earlier analysis of several hundred of the donors. In an earlier analysis of approximately 500 of the donors, a V segment was called functional when productive rearrangements were above 56.7%, and segregating when the standard deviation between donors exceeded 5%. A statistical classification framework was built for diagnosing cytomegalovirus status from the catalog of TCR beta chain sequences. V and J gene assignment, in a later analysis, came from comparing TCR nucleotide sequences with IMGT/GENE-DB human TR gene sequences. Using the TCRdist pipeline, a later analysis assigned CDR3 sequences along with most-parsimonious VDJ recombination scenarios. A later analysis defined each TCR beta chain by its CDR3 amino acid sequence plus V-gene family, and excluded reads lacking a unique V-gene family. In a later analysis, 450 to 600 highly shared, low-generation-probability nucleotide sequences were removed to address suspected cross-contamination and a sequencing artifact. For each public chain, a later analysis derived a clonal expansion index from normalized ranks of inferred template counts within each repertoire. In a later analysis, generation probabilities were computed with a VDJ recombination model fitted to out-of-frame rearrangements, and the resulting probabilities were checked against IGoR. In a later analysis, hypergeometric tests were used to score TCR-TCR, TCR-HLA and TCR-CMV co-occurrence, with a repertoire-size bias correction applied to TCR pairs. In a later analysis, false discovery rates were estimated by permuting HLA or CMV assignments 20 times. A later analysis grouped co-occurring TCRs with DBSCAN, adding TCRdist sequence similarity when clustering within HLA-allele-positive subsets. Repertoires with fewer than 30,000 or more than 120,000 public chains, plus five repertoires with anomalous nucleotide sharing, were excluded from co-occurrence clustering. Sourced from immuneACCESS, this table was stored by TCRdb with only in-frame sequences that have V and J called. A share of the clones is absent; for the studies checked, an unresolved V gene accounts for under half, and the remainder has no known explanation. Clone size and the V and J calls come from that table; the DNA yielded D and trimming. In this sample the table shows about 200,000 clones, 70% of which occur a single time. Around 3% of the sample goes to the ten largest clones.

This clone was counted between two and nine times. The antigen this receptor binds is unknown. The record has no base qualities; no much larger clone is one base away. General study outcomes and caveats: A further reported finding was that TCR beta sequences accurately predicted the HLA-A and HLA-B alleles for most subjects in the first cohort. Across donors, most TCR sequences were observed very rarely, whereas some public TCRs were present in many individuals. Because the 87-base-pair reads could not distinguish some IMGT-functional V segments, including TRBV6-2 and TRBV6-3, those segments were excluded. In both the original and validation cohorts, the classifier was reported to diagnose cytomegalovirus status with high specificity and sensitivity. The cohort was sequenced for TCR beta chains only, and without alpha or paired-chain data the features that could be detected were limited. According to a later analysis, parvovirus B19, influenza, CMV and Epstein-Barr virus appeared linked to several top co-occurrence clusters. A later genetic analysis associated a missense DCLRE1C variant with V-gene and J-gene trimming of TCR beta chains, and an independent cohort replicated the association. In an earlier analysis of some 550 of the donors, most TCR beta V segments were observed in productive rearrangements about 90% or about 30% of the time, broadly matching IMGT annotations. Assigning TCR associations to individual alleles was difficult when HLA alleles, especially DR and DQ, strongly co-occurred. A total of 164 TCR beta chains were listed by the study as associated with cytomegalovirus. For the cohort, immune exposure information was limited to CMV serostatus. Correlated functional status among segregating V segments might be attributable to linkage disequilibrium, but an unknown experimental factor could not be ruled out. A later analysis found that HLA-associated TCR beta chains were more clonally expanded and had lower generation probabilities than equally common non-associated chains. Three of the identified cytomegalovirus-associated TCR beta chains were confirmed in vitro to be specific for cytomegalovirus antigens. According to a later genetic analysis, donors in an Asian-associated ancestry cluster had fewer N-insertions in productive TCRs than the approximately 610-donor mean. Because counts were too low, roughly 16 rarely observed V segments, including chromosome 9 orphons, were excluded from the earlier analysis of around 590 of the donors. The sequencing pipeline was judged likely to have produced a cluster of highly shared sequence variants as a technical artifact. In a later analysis, about 17,000 TCR beta sequences were associated with specific HLA alleles at a false discovery rate of 0.05. Sequencing depth was assumed to be roughly uniform across donors in the presence/absence analyses, though that assumption may not hold. Because some donors lacked HLA typing at each locus, the association tests relied only on the typed subset. In a later analysis, the rate of TCR association differed among HLA loci, with DRB1 alleles having the most associated TCRs and HLA-C alleles having the fewest. According to a later analysis, most CMV-associated TCR beta chains appeared to be HLA-restricted, and the HLA associations seemed to be driven largely by CMV exposure. The authors suggested that the approach could potentially be generalized to other disease states and immunological phenotypes.

From a lookup of the germline V gene, CDR1 and CDR2 are SGDLS and YYNGEE. The germline V and J ends show losses of 0 bases and 4 bases respectively, and no gene match explains 5 bases of the junction. From the cysteine through the phenylalanine, the CDR3 covers 17 amino acids. Only the CDR3 region is kept as DNA, spanning 51 bases read in frame from base 1. Rearrangement joined TRBV9 to TRBJ2-5; 14 junctional bases match TRBD2. This clonotype was obtained from a man aged 40-49 years in good health and CMV-seropositive. Sequencing was done on a sample of PBMCs. The nucleotide sequence reads TGTGCCAGCAGCGTAGTGACTAGCGGGGGGGCCTCAGAGACCCAGTACTTC. The translation is CASSVVTSGGASETQYF. Here the CDR3 is joined to the reference TRBV9 and TRBJ2-5 genes, and the full variable domain is: DSGVTQTPKHLITATGQRVTLRCSPRSGDLSVYWYQQSLDQGLQFLIQYYNGEERAKGNILERFSAQQFPDLHSELNLSSLELGDSALYFCASSVVTSGGASETQYFGPGTRLLVL.